These 9 T cell receptor beta chains were all obtained from the same sample, sequenced in a study of early T cells in non-severe SARS-CoV-2 infection. TCRdb re-analysed the 5' RACE reads in MiXCR, keeping a single row per CDR3 protein. The table includes fewer than 25,000 distinct CDR3 sequences, 3% to 4% detected once. Sequencing was done on a sample of whole blood. These receptors were obtained from an adult who was a healthcare worker with PCR-confirmed SARS-CoV-2 infection or an uninfected control (not recorded which).

This clonotype came up many times. This sequence joins TRBV19 and TRBJ2-1; D might be TRBD1 (6 bases). The CDR3 is 13 residues long. From germline, CDR1 is LNHDA and CDR2 SQIVND (reference sequence). The V end was cut by 7 bases, the J end by 6 bases, with 13 bases between. In DNA form, the CDR3 reads TGTGCCAGTATGGGGGCTCTGATCAATGAGCAGTTCTTC. Its protein product is CASMGALINEQFF.

This clonotype was seen at least ten times. The chain carries TRBV9 and TRBJ1-4; 9 bases agree with TRBD1. The CDR3 sequence is 15 residues long. CDR1 and CDR2 from the germline V gene are SGDLS and YYNGEE. With V trimmed by 3 bases and J by 5 bases, 5 bases remained unmatched. CDR3 protein: CASSAETGGNEKLFF. The CDR3 bases are TGTGCCAGCAGCGCCGAGACAGGGGGAAATGAAAAACTGTTTTTT.

This clonotype was recorded many times. The chain recombines TRBV5-4 with TRBJ1-2, with D perhaps matching TRBD1 (5 bases). V was trimmed by 0 bases and J by 3 bases, leaving 9 bases between them. Germline V gene lookup returns CDR1 SGHNT and CDR2 YYREEE (reference sequence). The CDR3 has 14 residues. CDR3 DNA sequence: TGTGCCAGCAGCTTGGAGGGGAATTACTATGGCTACACCTTC. It encodes CASSLEGNYYGYTF.

This chain uses TRBV2 with TRBJ1-4, with D tentatively TRBD1 (5 bases). The germline V gene encodes CDR1 SNHLY and CDR2 FYNNEI. V was shortened by 6 bases and J by 3 bases, with 11 bases between the two germline ends. The CDR3 runs 14 residues. The CDR3 protein is CASSRWGPNEKLFF. The CDR3 DNA is TGTGCCAGCAGCCGGTGGGGACCTAATGAAAAACTGTTTTTT.

This clonotype was seen at least ten times. The chain is built from TRBV12-5 and TRBJ1-2; perhaps TRBD1 as D (5 bases). The CDR3 is 12 amino acids. Trimming took off 6 bases at V and 4 bases at J, with 9 bases between the two ends. Germline V gene lookup returns CDR1 LGHNT and CDR2 FRNRAP. CDR3 region: CASGPDTYGYTF. CDR3 bases: TGTGCTAGTGGCCCGGACACCTATGGCTACACCTTC.

This clonotype was recorded at least ten times. The genes are TRBV5-6 and TRBJ2-2; no clear D. V was trimmed by 0 bases and J by 9 bases, leaving 6 bases between them. The CDR3 is made up of 12 amino acids. Germline V gives CDR1 SGHDT, CDR2 YYEEEE. CDR3 DNA sequence: TGTGCCAGCAGCTTGGACTGGAGGGAGCTGTTTTTT. Its protein product is CASSLDWRELFF.

This clonotype was counted only a few times. This chain connects TRBV12-5 to TRBJ2-2; TRBD2 matches at 11 bases. V shed 1 base and J 6 bases; nucleotides not matched to a gene: 7. The CDR3 covers 17 residues. CDR1 is LGHNT and CDR2 is FRNRAP in the germline V gene. DNA of the CDR3: TGTGCTAGTGGTTTGGCACTAGCGGGAGCTGTGGCCGGGGAGCTGTTTTTT. It is translated as CASGLALAGAVAGELFF.

This clonotype was seen ten or more times. The rearrangement links TRBV30 to TRBJ1-6; D is uncertain. Per the germline V gene, CDR1 is GTSNPN and CDR2 is SVGIG (reference sequence). Between the trimmed V and J ends, which lost 5 bases and 14 bases, there was a span of 10 bases. CDR3 length: 10 amino acids. The chain's CDR3 is CAWARPALHF. In DNA form, the CDR3 reads TGTGCCTGGGCGCGTCCTGCCCTCCACTTT. Full variable domain (remainder filled in from reference TRBV30 and TRBJ1-6): SQTIHQWPATLVQPVGSPLSLECTVEGTSNPNLYWYRQAAGRGLQLLFYSVGIGQISSEVPQNLSASRPQDRQFILSSKKLLLSDSGFYLCAWARPALHFGNGTRLTVT.

This clonotype showed up just a few times. V and J are TRBV6-5 and TRBJ1-3; D uncertain. This CDR3 region has 14 residues. V gave up 0 bases and J gave up 0 bases, with 3 bases separating them. Germline assignment: CDR1 MNHEY and CDR2 SVGAGI. The CDR3, as DNA: TGTGCCAGCAGTTACTCCAGCTCTGGAAACACCATATATTTT. Its protein is CASSYSSSGNTIYF.